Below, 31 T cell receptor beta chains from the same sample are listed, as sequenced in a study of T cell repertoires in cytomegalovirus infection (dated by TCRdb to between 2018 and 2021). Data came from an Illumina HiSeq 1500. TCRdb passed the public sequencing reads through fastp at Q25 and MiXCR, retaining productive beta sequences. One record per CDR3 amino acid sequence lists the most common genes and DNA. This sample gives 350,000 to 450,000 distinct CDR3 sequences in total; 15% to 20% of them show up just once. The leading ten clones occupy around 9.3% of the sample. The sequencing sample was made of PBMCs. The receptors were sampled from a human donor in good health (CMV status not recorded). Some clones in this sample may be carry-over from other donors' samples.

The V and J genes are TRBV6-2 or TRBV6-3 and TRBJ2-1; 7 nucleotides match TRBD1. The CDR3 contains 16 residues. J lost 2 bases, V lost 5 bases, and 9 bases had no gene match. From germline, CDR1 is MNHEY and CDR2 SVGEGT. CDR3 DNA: TGTGCCAGCAGTACCCCCCGGGACAGCCCCTACAATGAGCAGTTCTTC. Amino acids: CASSTPRDSPYNEQFF.

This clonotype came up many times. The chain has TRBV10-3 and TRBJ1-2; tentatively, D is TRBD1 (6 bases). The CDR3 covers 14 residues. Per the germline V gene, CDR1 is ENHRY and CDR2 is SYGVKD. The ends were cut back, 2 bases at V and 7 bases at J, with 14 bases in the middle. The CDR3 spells CAISERGTLGGYTF. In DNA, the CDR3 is TGTGCCATCAGTGAGCGCGGGACACTGGGTGGCTACACCTTC.

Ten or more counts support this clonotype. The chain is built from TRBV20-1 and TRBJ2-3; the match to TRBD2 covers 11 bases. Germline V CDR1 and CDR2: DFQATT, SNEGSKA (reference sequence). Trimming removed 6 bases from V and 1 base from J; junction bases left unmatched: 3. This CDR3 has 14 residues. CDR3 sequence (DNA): TGCAGTGCGCCGACTAGCGGGGGCACAGATACGCAGTATTTT. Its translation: CSAPTSGGTDTQYF.

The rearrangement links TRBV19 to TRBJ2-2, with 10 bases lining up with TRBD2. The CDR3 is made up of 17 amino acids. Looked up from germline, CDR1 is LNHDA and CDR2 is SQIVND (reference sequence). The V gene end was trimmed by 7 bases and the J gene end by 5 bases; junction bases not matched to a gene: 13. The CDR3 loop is CASIYSGRAIGTGELFF. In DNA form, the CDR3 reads TGTGCCAGTATTTACAGCGGGAGGGCCATCGGTACCGGGGAGCTGTTTTTT.

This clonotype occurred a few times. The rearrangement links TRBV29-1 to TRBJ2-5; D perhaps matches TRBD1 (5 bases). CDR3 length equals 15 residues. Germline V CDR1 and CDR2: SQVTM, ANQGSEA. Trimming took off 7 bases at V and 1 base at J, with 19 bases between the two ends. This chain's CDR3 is CSALPRVRPQETQYF. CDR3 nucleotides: TGCAGCGCCCTGCCCAGGGTTCGGCCCCAAGAGACCCAGTACTTC. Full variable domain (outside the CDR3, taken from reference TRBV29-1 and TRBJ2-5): SAVISQKPSRDICQRGTSLTIQCQVDSQVTMMFWYRQQPGQSLTLIATANQGSEATYESGFVIDKFPISRPNLTFSTLTVSNMSPEDSSIYLCSALPRVRPQETQYFGPGTRLLVL.

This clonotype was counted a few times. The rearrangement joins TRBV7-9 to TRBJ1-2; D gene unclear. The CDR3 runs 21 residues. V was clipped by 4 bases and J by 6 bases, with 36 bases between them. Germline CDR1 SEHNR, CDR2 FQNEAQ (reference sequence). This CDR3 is CASSSIPPGDAKSLLWHGYTF. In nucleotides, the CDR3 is TGTGCCAGCAGCTCGATACCTCCGGGAGACGCCAAAAGCCTTCTCTGGCATGGCTACACCTTC.

In DNA, the CDR3 is TGTGCCAGCAGACTGAGGGATACGCAGTATTTT. Translating gives CASRLRDTQYF. This rearrangement joins TRBV12-3 or TRBV12-4 to TRBJ2-3; D call uncertain. V shed 6 bases and J shed 6 bases, with 7 bases lying between them. This CDR3 has 11 amino acids.

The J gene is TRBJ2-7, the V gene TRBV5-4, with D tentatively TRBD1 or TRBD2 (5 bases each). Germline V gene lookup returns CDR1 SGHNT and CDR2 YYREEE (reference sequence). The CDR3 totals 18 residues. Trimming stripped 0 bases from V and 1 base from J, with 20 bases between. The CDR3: CASSLGGPHRRISYEQYF. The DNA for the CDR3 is TGTGCCAGCAGCTTGGGGGGACCCCATCGTAGAATTTCCTACGAGCAGTACTTC.

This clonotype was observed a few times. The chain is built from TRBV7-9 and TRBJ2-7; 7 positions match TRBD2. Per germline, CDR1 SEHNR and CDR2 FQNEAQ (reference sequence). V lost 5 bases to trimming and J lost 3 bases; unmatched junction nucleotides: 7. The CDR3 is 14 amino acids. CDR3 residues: CASSQRDASYEQYF. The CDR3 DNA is TGTGCCAGCAGCCAGCGGGACGCCAGCTACGAGCAGTACTTC.

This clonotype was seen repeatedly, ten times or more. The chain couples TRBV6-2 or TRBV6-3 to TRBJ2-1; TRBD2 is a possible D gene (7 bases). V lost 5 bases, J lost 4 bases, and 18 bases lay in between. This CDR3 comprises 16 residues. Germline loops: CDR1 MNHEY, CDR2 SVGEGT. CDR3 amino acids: CASSPRGGARYNEQFF. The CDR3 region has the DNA TGTGCCAGCAGTCCCCGAGGGGGGGCTCGGTACAATGAGCAGTTCTTC.

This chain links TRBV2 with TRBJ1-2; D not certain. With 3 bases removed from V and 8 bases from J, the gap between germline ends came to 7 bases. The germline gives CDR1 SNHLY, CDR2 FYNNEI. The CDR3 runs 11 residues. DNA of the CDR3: TGTGCCAGCAGTGAGAGAAGCGGCTACACCTTC. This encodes CASSERSGYTF. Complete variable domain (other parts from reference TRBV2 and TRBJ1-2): EPEVTQTPSHQVTQMGQEVILRCVPISNHLYFYWYRQILGQKVEFLVSFYNNEISEKSEIFDDQFSVERPDGSNFTLKIRSTKLEDSAMYFCASSERSGYTFGSGTRLTVV.

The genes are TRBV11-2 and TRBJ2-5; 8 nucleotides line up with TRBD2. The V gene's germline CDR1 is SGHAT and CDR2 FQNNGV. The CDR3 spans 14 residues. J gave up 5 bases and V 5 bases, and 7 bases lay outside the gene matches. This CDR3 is CASSRAGVGETQYF. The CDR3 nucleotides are TGTGCCAGCAGCCGAGCGGGAGTCGGCGAGACCCAGTACTTC.

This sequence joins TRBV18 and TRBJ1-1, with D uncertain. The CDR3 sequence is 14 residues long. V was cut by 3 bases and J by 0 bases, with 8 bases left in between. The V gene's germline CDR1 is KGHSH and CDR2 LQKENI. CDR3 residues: CASSPQVMNTEAFF. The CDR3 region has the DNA TGTGCCAGCTCACCTCAAGTCATGAACACTGAAGCTTTCTTT.

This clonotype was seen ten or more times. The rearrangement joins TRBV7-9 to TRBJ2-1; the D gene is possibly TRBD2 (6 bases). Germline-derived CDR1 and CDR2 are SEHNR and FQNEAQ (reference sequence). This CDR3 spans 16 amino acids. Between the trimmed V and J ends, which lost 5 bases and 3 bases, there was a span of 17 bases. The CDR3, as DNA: TGTGCCAGCAGCACGGCCAAGCGGGTAGTCTACAATGAGCAGTTCTTC. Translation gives CASSTAKRVVYNEQFF.

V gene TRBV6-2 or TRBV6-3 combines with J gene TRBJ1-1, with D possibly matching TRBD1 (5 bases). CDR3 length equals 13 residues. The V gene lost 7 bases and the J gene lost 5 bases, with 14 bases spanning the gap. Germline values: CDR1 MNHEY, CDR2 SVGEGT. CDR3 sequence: CASKTTGGTEAFF. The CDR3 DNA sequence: TGTGCCAGCAAAACTACAGGCGGTACTGAAGCTTTCTTT.

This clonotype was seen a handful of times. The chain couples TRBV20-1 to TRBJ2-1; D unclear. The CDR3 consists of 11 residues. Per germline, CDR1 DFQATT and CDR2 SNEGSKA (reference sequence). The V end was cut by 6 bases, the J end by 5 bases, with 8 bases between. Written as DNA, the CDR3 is TGCAGTGCCCCAGATCACAATGAGCAGTTCTTC. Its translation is CSAPDHNEQFF.

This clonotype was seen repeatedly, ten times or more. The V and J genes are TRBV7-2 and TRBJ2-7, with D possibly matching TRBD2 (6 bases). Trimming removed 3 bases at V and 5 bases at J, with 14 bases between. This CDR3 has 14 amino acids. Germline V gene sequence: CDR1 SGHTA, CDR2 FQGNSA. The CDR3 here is CASSLMRGGHEQYF. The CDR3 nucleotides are TGTGCCAGCAGCTTGATGCGGGGAGGCCACGAGCAGTACTTC.

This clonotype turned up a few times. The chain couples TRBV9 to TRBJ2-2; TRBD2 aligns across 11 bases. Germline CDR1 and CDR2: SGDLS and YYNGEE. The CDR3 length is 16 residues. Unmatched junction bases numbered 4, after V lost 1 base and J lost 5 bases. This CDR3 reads CASSVLAGGWTGELFF. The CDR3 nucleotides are TGTGCCAGCAGCGTACTAGCGGGAGGTTGGACCGGGGAGCTGTTTTTT.

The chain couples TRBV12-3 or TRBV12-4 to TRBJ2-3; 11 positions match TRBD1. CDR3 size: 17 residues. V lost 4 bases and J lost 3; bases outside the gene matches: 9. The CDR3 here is CASSSTLGTGGTDTQYF. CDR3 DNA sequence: TGTGCCAGCAGTTCTACCCTAGGGACAGGGGGGACAGATACGCAGTATTTT.

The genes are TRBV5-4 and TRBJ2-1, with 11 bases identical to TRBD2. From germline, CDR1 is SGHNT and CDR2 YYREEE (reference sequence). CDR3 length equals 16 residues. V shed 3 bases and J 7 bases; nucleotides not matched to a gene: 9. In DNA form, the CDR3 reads TGTGCCAGCAGCTACGCCGGGACTAGCGGCCCTAATGAGCAGTTCTTC. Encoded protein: CASSYAGTSGPNEQFF.

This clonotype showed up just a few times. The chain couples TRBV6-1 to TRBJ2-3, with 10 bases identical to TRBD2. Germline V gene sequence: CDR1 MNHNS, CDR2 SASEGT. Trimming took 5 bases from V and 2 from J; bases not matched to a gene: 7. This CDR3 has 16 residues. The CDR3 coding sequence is TGTGCCAGCAGTTACACTAGCGGGGCAAACACAGATACGCAGTATTTT. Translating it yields CASSYTSGANTDTQYF.

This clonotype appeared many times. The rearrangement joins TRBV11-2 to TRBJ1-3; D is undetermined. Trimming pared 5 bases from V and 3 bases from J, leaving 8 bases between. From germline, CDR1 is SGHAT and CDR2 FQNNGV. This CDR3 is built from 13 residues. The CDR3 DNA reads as TGTGCCAGCAGCCAGATGAATGGAAACACCATATATTTT. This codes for CASSQMNGNTIYF.

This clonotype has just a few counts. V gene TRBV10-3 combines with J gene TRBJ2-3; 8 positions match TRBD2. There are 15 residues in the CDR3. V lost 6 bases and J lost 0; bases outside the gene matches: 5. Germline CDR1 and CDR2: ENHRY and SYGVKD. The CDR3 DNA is TGTGCCATCAGCGAAGCGGGAGTGAGCACAGATACGCAGTATTTT. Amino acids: CAISEAGVSTDTQYF.

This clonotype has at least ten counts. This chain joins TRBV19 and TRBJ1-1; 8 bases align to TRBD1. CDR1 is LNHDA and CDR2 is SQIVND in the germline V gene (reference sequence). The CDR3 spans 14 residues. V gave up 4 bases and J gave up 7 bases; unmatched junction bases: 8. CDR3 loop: CASSRTGTFGEAFF. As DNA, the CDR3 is TGTGCCAGTAGTAGGACAGGGACTTTTGGTGAAGCTTTCTTT.

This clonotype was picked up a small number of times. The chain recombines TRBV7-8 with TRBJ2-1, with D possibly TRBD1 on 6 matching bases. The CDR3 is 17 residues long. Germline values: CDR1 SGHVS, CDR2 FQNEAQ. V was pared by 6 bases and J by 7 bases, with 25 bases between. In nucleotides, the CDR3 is TGTGCCAGCAGATTAAAGAGGGGGACCCGGGTCCAAAATGAGCAGTTCTTC. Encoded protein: CASRLKRGTRVQNEQFF.

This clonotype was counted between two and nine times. The CDR3 nucleotides are TGTGCCAGCAGCCCTGGCGGGGTTCGTAACTATGAGCAGTTCTTC. The encoded protein is CASSPGGVRNYEQFF. V and J are TRBV12-3 or TRBV12-4 and TRBJ2-1, with a possible D match to TRBD2 (6 bases). Deletions cut 6 bases from V and 8 bases from J, with 20 bases between. The CDR3 is 15 amino acids.

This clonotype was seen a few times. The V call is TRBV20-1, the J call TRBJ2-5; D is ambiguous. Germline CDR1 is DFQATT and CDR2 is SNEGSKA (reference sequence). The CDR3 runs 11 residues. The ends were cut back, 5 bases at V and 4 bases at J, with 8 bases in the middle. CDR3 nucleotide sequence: TGCAGTGCTCTGGATCTAGAGACCCAGTACTTC. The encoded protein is CSALDLETQYF.

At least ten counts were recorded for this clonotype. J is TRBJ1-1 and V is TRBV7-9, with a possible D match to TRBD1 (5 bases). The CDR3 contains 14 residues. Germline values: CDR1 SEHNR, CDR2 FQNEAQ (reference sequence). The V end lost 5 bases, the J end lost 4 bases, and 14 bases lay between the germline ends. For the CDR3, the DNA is TGTGCCAGCAGCCCAAAGACGGGGACCACTGAAGCTTTCTTT. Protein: CASSPKTGTTEAFF. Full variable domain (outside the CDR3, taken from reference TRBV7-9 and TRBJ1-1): DTGVSQNPRHKITKRGQNVTFRCDPISEHNRLYWYRQTLGQGPEFLTYFQNEAQLEKSRLLSDRFSAERPKGSFSTLEIQRTEQGDSAMYLCASSPKTGTTEAFFGQGTRLTVV.

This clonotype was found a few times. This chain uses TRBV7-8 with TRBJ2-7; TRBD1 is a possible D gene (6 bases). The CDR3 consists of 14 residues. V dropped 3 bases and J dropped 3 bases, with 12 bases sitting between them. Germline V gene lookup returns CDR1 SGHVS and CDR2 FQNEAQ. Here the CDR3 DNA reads TGTGCCAGCAGCTTTACTTCAGGGGTCTACGAGCAGTACTTC. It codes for CASSFTSGVYEQYF.

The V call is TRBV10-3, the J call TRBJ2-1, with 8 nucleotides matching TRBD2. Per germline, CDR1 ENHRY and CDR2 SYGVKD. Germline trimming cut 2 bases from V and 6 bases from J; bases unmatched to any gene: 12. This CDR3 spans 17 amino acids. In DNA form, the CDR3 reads TGTGCCATCAGTGAGCAGATCCGGGGGGGCCGGATCAATGAGCAGTTCTTC. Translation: CAISEQIRGGRINEQFF.

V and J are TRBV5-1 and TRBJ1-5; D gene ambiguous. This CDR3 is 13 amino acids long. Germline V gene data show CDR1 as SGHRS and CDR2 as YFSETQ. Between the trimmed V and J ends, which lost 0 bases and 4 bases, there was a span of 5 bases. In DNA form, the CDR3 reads TGCGCCAGCAGCTTGGTCCCGAATCAGCCCCAGCATTTT. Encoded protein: CASSLVPNQPQHF.